A selection of T cell receptor beta chains follows, all from one sample in a study of T-cell reconstitution after alpha-beta-depleted transplantation in children. One entry per CDR3 protein, called by TCRdb with MiXCR from the PCR reads. Found here are roughly 610,000 distinct CDR3 sequences, roughly 10% of them singletons; the top ten hold less than 5%. The sequenced sample was PBMCs from the stem cell graft donor, obtained from the stem cell graft. These receptors all come from a human donor who donated a stem cell graft to a child with acute myeloid leukemia. Each CDR3 is given without its conserved first and last residue.

v_gene: TRBV12-3/TRBV12-4; CDR3aa: ASSLDALAGNTQY
v_gene: TRBV10-3; CDR3aa: AIRDTDTQY
v_gene: TRBV20-1; CDR3aa: SARDLRGRNNKAYEQY
v_gene: TRBV5-1; CDR3aa: ASSPDLGRLASSSYNEQF
v_gene: TRBV3-1; CDR3aa: ASSPARGGGTGELF
v_gene: TRBV6-2/TRBV6-3; CDR3aa: ASRRGETAYNEQF
v_gene: TRBV19; CDR3aa: ASSISGNQPQH
v_gene: TRBV9; CDR3aa: ASSVTTYTDTQY
v_gene: TRBV20-1; CDR3aa: SASDRAEETQY
v_gene: TRBV20-1; CDR3aa: SARDSARAPTEQY
v_gene: TRBV20-1; CDR3aa: SARDRGTSYEQY
v_gene: TRBV7-9; CDR3aa: ASSANRAGNEKLF
v_gene: TRBV7-2; CDR3aa: ASRVEQY
v_gene: TRBV4-2; CDR3aa: ASSQGGQDAGELF
v_gene: TRBV2; CDR3aa: ASSEPGRSYNEQF
v_gene: TRBV5-1; CDR3aa: ASSLRTPDTQY
v_gene: TRBV29-1; CDR3aa: SVEGGIATDTQY
v_gene: TRBV4-3; CDR3aa: ASSLEKGLGEKLF
v_gene: TRBV9; CDR3aa: ASSVVGQTNSPLH
v_gene: TRBV6-6; CDR3aa: ASTLTGGTEAF
v_gene: TRBV29-1; CDR3aa: SGDRTGNTEAF
v_gene: TRBV12-3/TRBV12-4; CDR3aa: ASSLIPGVGELF
v_gene: TRBV29-1; CDR3aa: SAVGGGTGELF
v_gene: TRBV27; CDR3aa: ASSHPRSGELF
v_gene: TRBV20-1; CDR3aa: SARAGVEKGYEQY
v_gene: TRBV7-8; CDR3aa: ASSDKQGAWTEAF
v_gene: TRBV27; CDR3aa: ASSSGLAGGYEQY
v_gene: TRBV28; CDR3aa: ASSPGRVTGELF
v_gene: TRBV10-3; CDR3aa: AISESRETGNTIY
v_gene: TRBV6-5; CDR3aa: ASRPLSGGPKDEQF
v_gene: TRBV24-1; CDR3aa: ATSDPVGGRETQY
v_gene: TRBV19; CDR3aa: ASGDSNQPQH
v_gene: TRBV5-1; CDR3aa: ASSPRAGGTYEQY
v_gene: TRBV29-1; CDR3aa: SVDRTSEENTEAF
v_gene: TRBV7-2; CDR3aa: ASSLAWGPEAF
v_gene: TRBV28; CDR3aa: ASTAVGEQY
v_gene: TRBV10-3; CDR3aa: AIRKTSGSPNEQF
v_gene: TRBV7-3; CDR3aa: ASSDQTSNEQF
v_gene: TRBV29-1; CDR3aa: STRGPETEAF
v_gene: TRBV7-2; CDR3aa: ASSQQHMNTEAF
v_gene: TRBV5-6; CDR3aa: ASSWHEELF
v_gene: TRBV29-1; CDR3aa: SAPGQGAQSSYNEQF
v_gene: TRBV7-3; CDR3aa: ASSLKAGTSMQETQY
v_gene: TRBV25-1; CDR3aa: ASSDPTAEQF
v_gene: TRBV6-2/TRBV6-3; CDR3aa: ASSYGQANYGYT
v_gene: TRBV7-2; CDR3aa: ASSQTPQSYNEQF
v_gene: TRBV4-3; CDR3aa: ASSQDWQVDTQY
v_gene: TRBV20-1; CDR3aa: SALQGAYSNQPQH
v_gene: TRBV27; CDR3aa: ASGSSGSSYNEQF
v_gene: TRBV7-2; CDR3aa: ASAPGGAASYNEQF
v_gene: TRBV7-8; CDR3aa: ASSQGVLTVNTEAF
v_gene: TRBV7-8; CDR3aa: ASDVTAFSGANVLT
v_gene: TRBV3-1; CDR3aa: ASSRTSGLYQETQY
v_gene: TRBV7-9; CDR3aa: ASSLRLLNTEAF
v_gene: TRBV27; CDR3aa: ASSPDRGYQPQH